One sample yielded the 4 T cell receptor beta chains listed below, sequenced in a study of CD8+CD57+ T cells in acquired aplastic anemia. TCR beta VDJ and CDR3 profiles were obtained from a genomic DNA template. TCRdb used MiXCR to reprocess the reads, holding one entry per CDR3 protein. The data contain around 200,000 distinct CDR3 sequences, approximately 51% of them seen just once; the ten biggest clones take up 15% to 20%. Flow cytometry had shown expanded CD8+CD57+ cells in the patients chosen for sequencing. Specimen: sorted CD4+, CD8+, or CD8+CD57+ T cells (not recorded which) from PBMCs. The receptors were sampled from a human donor with aplastic anemia.

This clonotype appeared a single time. The chain joins TRBV15 to TRBJ1-2; D is undetermined. The CDR3 covers 15 residues. Germline V gives CDR1 LNHNV, CDR2 YYDKDF (reference sequence). The V end was cut by 3 bases, the J end by 3 bases, with 14 bases between. CDR3 nucleotide sequence: TGTGCCACCAGCAGCCGGACTAGCGGGGACTATGGCTACACCTTC. Translating it yields CATSSRTSGDYGYTF.

To note about this clonotype: The final CDR3 position lacks the conserved phenylalanine or tryptophan, pointing to a likely read error. The chain is built from TRBV9 and TRBJ2-3, with D possibly TRBD2 on 5 matching bases. CDR3 length: 16 amino acids. CDR1 is SGDLS and CDR2 is YYNGEE in the germline V gene. The CDR3 DNA is TGTGCCGGCAGCGCGGGCTTAGAGACCTCCACAGATACGCAGTATCTT. This encodes CAGSAGLETSTDTQYL.

In its sample, this clonotype was seen many times. V gene TRBV9 combines with J gene TRBJ2-5, with 9 bases identical to TRBD2. CDR1 SGDLS and CDR2 YYNGEE come from the germline V gene. The V and J ends lost 3 bases and 1 base, in that order; junction bases with no gene match: 10. CDR3 length: 17 amino acids. CDR3 DNA sequence: TGTGCCAGCAGCGCCCCCGGGACTAGCAGGCTCCAAGAGACCCAGTACTTC. Translating gives CASSAPGTSRLQETQYF.

The V gene is TRBV10-3, the J gene TRBJ2-6, with D perhaps being TRBD1 or TRBD2 (7 bases each). Germline assignment: CDR1 ENHRY and CDR2 SYGVKD. Trimming shortened V by 5 bases and J by 1 base, and 15 bases separated the two germline ends. The CDR3 covers 17 residues. This CDR3 is CAISSTGEGSGANVLTF. In DNA form, the CDR3 reads TGTGCCATCAGTTCTACAGGGGAGGGATCTGGGGCCAACGTCCTGACTTTC.